This T cell receptor (beta chain) appears in the sequencing data of a study of blood T cell repertoires in COVID-19. Study background: Samples of COVID-19 (acute and convalescent) were obtained from the United States, Italy and Spain.

Libraries were prepared by immunoSEQ multiplex PCR; TCRdb keeps only in-frame clonotypes and omits some of them. The sample holds about 240,000 clones; about 90% are singletons and the top ten take 6% to 9%. The CDR3 is 14 residues long. The germline gives CDR1 SQVTM, CDR2 ANQGSEA. V lost 6 bases and J 4 bases, leaving 17 bases between the germline ends. Sequencing was performed on peripheral blood. The receptor's source is a man aged 60-69 years who had recovered from COVID-19. The rearrangement uses TRBV29-1 and TRBJ2-3; D might be TRBD1 (6 bases). The CDR3: CSVGAVEVPDTQYF. The CDR3 nucleotides read TGCAGCGTGGGGGCGGTTGAGGTCCCAGATACGCAGTATTTT.